Following are 17 T cell receptor beta chains from one sample sequenced in a study of cytomegalovirus exposure and HLA in healthy donors. PCR amplification relied on 60 Vbeta primers (plus 13 Jbeta primers). The repertoire was sequenced with immunoSEQ multiplex PCR; TCRdb's copy has only in-frame clones and lacks some. This repertoire shows under 200,000 clones, roughly 88% found once; its top ten account for around 6%. Sequenced input: PBMCs. The source is a man in his forties or fifties in good health and CMV-seropositive.

The chain couples TRBV27 to TRBJ2-7; maybe TRBD1 (5 bases). Germline CDR1 MNHEY, CDR2 SMNVEV (reference sequence). The CDR3 covers 15 residues. V dropped 0 bases and J dropped 1 base, with 10 bases sitting between them. The CDR3: CASSLSARASYEQYF. CDR3 DNA sequence: TGTGCCAGCAGTTTATCGGCCAGGGCGTCCTACGAGCAGTACTTC.

The chain recombines TRBV9 with TRBJ2-3, with D tentatively TRBD2 (5 bases). The CDR3 is made up of 16 amino acids. Germline CDR1 reads SGDLS; CDR2 reads YYNGEE. V lost 4 bases and J lost 0, with 15 bases in between. The CDR3 nucleotides are TGTGCCAGCAGCTCCCGGGGTTACCCGAGCACAGATACGCAGTATTTT. Translation gives CASSSRGYPSTDTQYF.

This clone was detected only once. The chain joins TRBV5-1 to TRBJ1-2, with 10 nucleotides matching TRBD1. Unmatched junction bases numbered 5, after V lost 3 bases and J lost 9 bases. This CDR3 spans 13 amino acids. Germline V lookup: CDR1 SGHRS, CDR2 YFSETQ. Here the CDR3 DNA reads TGCGCCAGCAGCTCGGGACAGGGGCAGCGCTACACCTTC. This codes for CASSSGQGQRYTF.

In nucleotides, the CDR3 is TGTGCCAGCAGCCGGGACAAGCCCCCAGCCACGGGCGGAAACACCATATATTTT. It encodes CASSRDKPPATGGNTIYF. The chain recombines TRBV2 with TRBJ1-3, with TRBD1 as a possible D gene (6 bases). The germline CDR1 and CDR2 sequences are SNHLY and FYNNEI. This CDR3 spans 18 amino acids. The germline V and J ends were trimmed by 6 bases and 4 bases, with 25 bases remaining between them. The whole variable domain, filled in from reference TRBV2 and TRBJ1-3, reads EPEVTQTPSHQVTQMGQEVILRCVPISNHLYFYWYRQILGQKVEFLVSFYNNEISEKSEIFDDQFSVERPDGSNFTLKIRSTKLEDSAMYFCASSRDKPPATGGNTIYFGEGSWLTVV.

The chain employs TRBV9 and TRBJ2-2; D remains unclear. The CDR3 length is 14 residues. Trimming took 3 bases from V and 2 from J, leaving 8 bases between them. Germline CDR1 is SGDLS and CDR2 is YYNGEE. The CDR3 loop reads CASSDQINTGELFF. CDR3 DNA sequence: TGTGCCAGCAGCGACCAGATCAACACCGGGGAGCTGTTTTTT.

The chain couples TRBV6-6 to TRBJ1-1; D is possibly TRBD1 (5 bases). V lost 5 bases to trimming and J lost 1 base, with 8 bases between them. The V gene's germline CDR1 is MNHNY and CDR2 SVGAGI (reference sequence). The CDR3 has 13 residues. This chain's CDR3 is CASSLQENTEAFF. CDR3 nucleotide sequence: TGTGCCAGCAGTCTACAGGAGAACACTGAAGCTTTCTTT.

The V and J genes are TRBV19 and TRBJ1-5; 8 bases map to TRBD1. Germline V lookup: CDR1 LNHDA, CDR2 SQIVND (reference sequence). After removal of 2 bases from V and 4 bases from J, the junction contained 7 bases not matched to a gene. The CDR3 loop spans 16 amino acids. CDR3 coding DNA: TGTGCCAGTAGTATACCTTTAAACAGGGGGAATCAGCCCCAGCATTTT. This codes for CASSIPLNRGNQPQHF. Drawing the rest from reference TRBV19 and TRBJ1-5, the complete variable domain is DGGITQSPKYLFRKEGQNVTLSCEQNLNHDAMYWYRQDPGQGLRLIYYSQIVNDFQKGDIAEGYSVSREKKESFPLTVTSAQKNPTAFYLCASSIPLNRGNQPQHFGDGTRLSIL.

The chain employs TRBV6-5 and TRBJ2-4; possibly TRBD2 for D (6 bases). CDR3 length: 16 residues. The germline V gene encodes CDR1 MNHEY and CDR2 SVGAGI. V was cut by 4 bases and J by 8 bases, with 21 bases left in between. CDR3 bases: TGTGCCAGCAGTTTCTCTCCCTCACTGGGGGAGGACATTCAGTACTTC. Residues: CASSFSPSLGEDIQYF.

This sequence joins TRBV30 and TRBJ1-4; 10 nucleotides align to TRBD1. Germline values: CDR1 GTSNPN, CDR2 SVGIG (reference sequence). This CDR3 has 12 amino acids. V was pared by 8 bases and J by 10 bases, with 7 bases of the junction left unmatched. The CDR3 region is CAGRTGGGKLFF. Here the CDR3 DNA reads TGTGCCGGAAGGACAGGGGGGGGAAAACTGTTTTTT.

This clone came up a few times. The V call is TRBV5-8, the J call TRBJ1-5; 7 nucleotides agree with TRBD1. V was pared by 0 bases and J by 6 bases, with 6 bases of the junction left unmatched. Per germline, CDR1 SGHTS and CDR2 YDEGEE. The CDR3 is 15 amino acids. This chain's CDR3 is CASSLGQGWSQPQHF. CDR3 bases: TGTGCCAGCAGCTTGGGACAGGGATGGAGTCAGCCCCAGCATTTT.

The gene calls are TRBV7-6 and TRBJ1-1; 7 bases are shared with TRBD1. The CDR3 length is 16 residues. The junction had 14 bases not matched to a gene; V was cut back by 0 bases and J by 10 bases. Looked up from germline, CDR1 is SGHVS and CDR2 is FNYEAQ. DNA of the CDR3: TGTGCCAGCAGCTTAGCCCAACATGGGACAGCGTCTCTAGCTTTCTTT. The encoded protein is CASSLAQHGTASLAFF.

The gene calls are TRBV11-2 and TRBJ1-1; 12 nucleotides line up with TRBD1. Germline CDR1 is SGHAT and CDR2 is FQNNGV. This CDR3 is built from 16 residues. The trim removed 5 bases at V and 5 bases at J, leaving 9 bases unmatched. The DNA for the CDR3 is TGTGCCAGCAGCGCATCCGGGACAGGGGGCTCGACTGAAGCTTTCTTT. Protein sequence: CASSASGTGGSTEAFF.

The rearrangement uses TRBV15 and TRBJ2-1, with D possibly matching TRBD2 (6 bases). This CDR3 contains 15 residues. The V end lost 5 bases, the J end lost 1 base, and 12 bases lay between the germline ends. CDR1 is LNHNV and CDR2 is YYDKDF in the germline V gene (reference sequence). The CDR3 bases are TGTGCCACCAGCTCAATTCGGGGGTCCTACAATGAGCAGTTCTTC. Translating gives CATSSIRGSYNEQFF.

This chain links TRBV27 with TRBJ1-2; 9 nucleotides agree with TRBD1. Germline values: CDR1 MNHEY, CDR2 SMNVEV (reference sequence). The CDR3 has 12 residues. After removal of 6 bases from V and 8 bases from J, the junction contained 4 bases not matched to a gene. CDR3 amino acids: CASRLTGGGYTF. DNA of the CDR3: TGTGCCAGCAGATTGACAGGGGGAGGCTACACCTTC.

V usage is TRBV6-5 and J usage is TRBJ1-4, with unresolved D. Germline V gene lookup returns CDR1 MNHEY and CDR2 SVGAGI. CDR3 size: 15 residues. V shed 0 bases and J shed 5 bases, with 10 bases lying between them. Written as DNA, the CDR3 is TGTGCCAGCAGTTACTCCGGGTCCACAAATGAAAAACTGTTTTTT. This encodes CASSYSGSTNEKLFF.

The gene calls are TRBV11-3 and TRBJ1-1; the D gene is possibly TRBD1 (6 bases). Germline CDR1 SGHNT, CDR2 YENEEA. The V and J ends lost 5 bases and 2 bases respectively, with 15 bases between them. The CDR3 loop spans 15 amino acids. CDR3 DNA sequence: TGTGCCAGCAGCGGGAAACAGGGAACCAACACTGAAGCTTTCTTT. Translating gives CASSGKQGTNTEAFF.

The genes are TRBV7-9 and TRBJ1-1, with 7 bases lining up with TRBD1. The V segment lost 6 bases and the J segment 0 bases; nucleotides outside the gene matches: 10. The CDR3 is 16 residues long. CDR1 and CDR2 (germline): SEHNR, FQNEAQ (reference sequence). The CDR3 DNA reads TGTGCCAGCAGTTCAAACCGGGACAGTCTGAACACTGAAGCTTTCTTT. Translated: CASSSNRDSLNTEAFF. The variable domain in full, completed from reference TRBV7-9 and TRBJ1-1, reads DTGVSQNPRHKITKRGQNVTFRCDPISEHNRLYWYRQTLGQGPEFLTYFQNEAQLEKSRLLSDRFSAERPKGSFSTLEIQRTEQGDSAMYLCASSSNRDSLNTEAFFGQGTRLTVV.